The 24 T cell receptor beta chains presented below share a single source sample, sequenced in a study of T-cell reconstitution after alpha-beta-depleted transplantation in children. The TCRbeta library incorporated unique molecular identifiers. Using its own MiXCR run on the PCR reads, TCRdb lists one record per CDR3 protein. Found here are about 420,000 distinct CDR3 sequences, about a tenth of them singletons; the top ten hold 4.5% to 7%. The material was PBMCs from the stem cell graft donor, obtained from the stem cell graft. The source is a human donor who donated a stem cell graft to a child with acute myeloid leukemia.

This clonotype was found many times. The DNA of the CDR3 is TGCAGTGCTAAACGCGGACGGGACACTGAAGCTTTCTTT. Its translation: CSAKRGRDTEAFF. The rearrangement joins TRBV20-1 to TRBJ1-1; unclear D gene. Germline CDR1 and CDR2: DFQATT and SNEGSKA (reference sequence). The CDR3 spans 13 residues. The V end lost 4 bases, the J end lost 3 bases, and 12 bases lay between the germline ends.

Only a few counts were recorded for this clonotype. The CDR3 here is CASSHTGTGEAGELFF. The CDR3 coding sequence is TGTGCCAGCAGCCACACCGGGACAGGGGAGGCCGGGGAGCTGTTTTTT. The J gene is TRBJ2-2, the V gene TRBV3-1; 10 bases align to TRBD1. Trimming cost V 3 bases and J 6 bases; bases outside gene matches: 7. Germline CDR1 and CDR2: LGHDT and YNNKEL (reference sequence). The CDR3 runs 16 residues.

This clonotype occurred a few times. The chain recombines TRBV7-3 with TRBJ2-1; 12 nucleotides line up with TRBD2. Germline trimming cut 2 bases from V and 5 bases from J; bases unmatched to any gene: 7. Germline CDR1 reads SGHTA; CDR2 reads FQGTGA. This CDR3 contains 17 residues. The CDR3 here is CASSLFPPSGRDNEQFF. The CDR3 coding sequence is TGTGCCAGCAGCTTATTCCCGCCTAGCGGGAGGGACAATGAGCAGTTCTTC.

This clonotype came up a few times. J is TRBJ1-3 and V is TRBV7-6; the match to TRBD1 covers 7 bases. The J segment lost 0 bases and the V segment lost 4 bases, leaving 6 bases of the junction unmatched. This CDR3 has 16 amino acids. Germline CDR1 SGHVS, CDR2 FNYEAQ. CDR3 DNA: TGTGCCAGCAGCTCCCCACAGGGGCCCTCTGGAAACACCATATATTTT. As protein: CASSSPQGPSGNTIYF.

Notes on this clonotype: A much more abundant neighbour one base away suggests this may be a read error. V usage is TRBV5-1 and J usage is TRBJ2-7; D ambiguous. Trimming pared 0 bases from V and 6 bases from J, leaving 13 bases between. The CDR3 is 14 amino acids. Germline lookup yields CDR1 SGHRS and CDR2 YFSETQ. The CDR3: CASSLGASPFEQYF. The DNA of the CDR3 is TGCGCCAGCAGCTTGGGAGCCAGTCCCTTCGAGCAGTACTTC.

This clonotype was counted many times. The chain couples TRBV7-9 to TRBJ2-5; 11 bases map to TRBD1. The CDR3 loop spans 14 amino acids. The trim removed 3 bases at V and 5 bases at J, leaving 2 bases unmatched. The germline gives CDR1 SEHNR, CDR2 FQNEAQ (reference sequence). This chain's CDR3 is CASSFGQGAETQYF. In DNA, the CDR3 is TGTGCCAGCAGCTTTGGACAGGGGGCCGAGACCCAGTACTTC.

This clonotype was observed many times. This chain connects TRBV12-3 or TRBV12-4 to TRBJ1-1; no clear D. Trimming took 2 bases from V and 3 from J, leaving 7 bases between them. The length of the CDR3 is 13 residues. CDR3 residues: CASSLTWDTEAFF. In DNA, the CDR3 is TGTGCCAGCAGTTTAACATGGGACACTGAAGCTTTCTTT.

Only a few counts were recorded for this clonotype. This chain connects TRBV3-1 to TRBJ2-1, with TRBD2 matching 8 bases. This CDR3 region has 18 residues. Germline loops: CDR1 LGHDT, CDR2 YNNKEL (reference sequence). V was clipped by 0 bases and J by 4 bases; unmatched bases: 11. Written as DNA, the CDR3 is TGTGCCAGCAGCCAAGAGTCGGGACCAGCGGGGGTTTACAATGAGCAGTTCTTC. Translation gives CASSQESGPAGVYNEQFF.

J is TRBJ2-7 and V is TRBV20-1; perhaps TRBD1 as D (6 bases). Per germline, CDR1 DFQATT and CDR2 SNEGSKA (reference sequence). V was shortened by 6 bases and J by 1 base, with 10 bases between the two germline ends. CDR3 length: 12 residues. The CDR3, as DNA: TGCAGTGCGGTCAGGGGATCCTACGAGCAGTACGTC. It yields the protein CSAVRGSYEQYV.

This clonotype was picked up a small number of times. CDR3 region: CSARPGHLQETQYF. CDR3 nucleotide sequence: TGCAGTGCTAGGCCGGGACACCTACAAGAGACCCAGTACTTC. This chain links TRBV20-1 with TRBJ2-5; D perhaps matches TRBD1 (6 bases). V was trimmed by 3 bases and J by 2 bases, leaving 13 bases between them. This CDR3 spans 14 amino acids. CDR1 and CDR2 (germline): DFQATT, SNEGSKA (reference sequence).

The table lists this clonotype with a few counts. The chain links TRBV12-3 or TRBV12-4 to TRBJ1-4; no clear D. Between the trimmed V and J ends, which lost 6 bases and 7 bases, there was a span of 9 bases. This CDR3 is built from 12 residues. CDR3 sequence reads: CASSPGSEKLFF. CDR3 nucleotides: TGTGCCAGCAGCCCCGGTTCTGAAAAACTGTTTTTT.

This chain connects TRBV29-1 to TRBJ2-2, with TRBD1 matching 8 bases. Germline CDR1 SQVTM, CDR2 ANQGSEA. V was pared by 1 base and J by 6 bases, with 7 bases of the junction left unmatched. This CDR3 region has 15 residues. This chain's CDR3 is CSVEGGQGGAGELFF. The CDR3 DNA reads TGCAGCGTTGAAGGAGGACAGGGTGGTGCCGGGGAGCTGTTTTTT.

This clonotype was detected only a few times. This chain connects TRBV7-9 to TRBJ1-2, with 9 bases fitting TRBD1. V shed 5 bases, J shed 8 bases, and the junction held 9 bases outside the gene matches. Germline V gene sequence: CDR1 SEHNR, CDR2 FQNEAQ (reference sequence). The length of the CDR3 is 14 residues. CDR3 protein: CASSALNRGLGYTF. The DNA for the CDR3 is TGTGCCAGCAGCGCCCTAAACAGGGGGCTCGGCTACACCTTC.

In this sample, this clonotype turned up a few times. The CDR3 region is CSVSSPGTGTNYGYTF. The DNA of the CDR3 is TGCAGTGTTTCTTCCCCCGGGACAGGGACTAACTATGGCTACACCTTC. The chain employs TRBV20-1 and TRBJ1-2; TRBD1 agrees at 9 bases. The CDR3 has 16 residues. Trimming at V came to 7 bases and at J to 0 bases, leaving 12 bases not matched to a gene. Germline values: CDR1 DFQATT, CDR2 SNEGSKA (reference sequence).

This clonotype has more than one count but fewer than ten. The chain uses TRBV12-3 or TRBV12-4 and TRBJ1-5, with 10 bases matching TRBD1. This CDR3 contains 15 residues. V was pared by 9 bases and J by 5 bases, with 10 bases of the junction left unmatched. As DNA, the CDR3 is TGTGCCAGTTCACCGGGACAGGGGACCTATCAGCCCCAGCATTTT. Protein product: CASSPGQGTYQPQHF.

The CDR3 nucleotides read TGTGCCAGCAGTTTAGATTTTCGGGGGGACAGCACAGATACGCAGTATTTT. It encodes CASSLDFRGDSTDTQYF. This rearrangement joins TRBV12-3 or TRBV12-4 to TRBJ2-3, with 7 bases matching TRBD2. The CDR3 is made up of 17 amino acids. V trimming: 1 base; J trimming: 0 bases; junction bases outside the gene matches: 7.

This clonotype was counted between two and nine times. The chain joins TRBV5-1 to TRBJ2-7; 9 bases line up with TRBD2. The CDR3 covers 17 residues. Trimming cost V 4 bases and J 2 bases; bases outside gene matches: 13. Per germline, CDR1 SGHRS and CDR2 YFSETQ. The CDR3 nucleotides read TGCGCCAGCAGCCTACACGCTAGCGGGGCCTTTCCCTACGAGCAGTACGTC. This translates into CASSLHASGAFPYEQYV.

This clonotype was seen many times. The CDR3 bases are TGCGCCAGCAGCTGGGTAGGAGGACAGGCCTTCAATGAGCAGTTCTTC. Translation: CASSWVGGQAFNEQFF. The genes are TRBV5-1 and TRBJ2-1; the match to TRBD1 covers 7 bases. CDR1 and CDR2 from the germline V gene are SGHRS and YFSETQ. The CDR3 covers 16 residues. V shed 3 bases, J shed 6 bases, and the junction held 12 bases outside the gene matches.

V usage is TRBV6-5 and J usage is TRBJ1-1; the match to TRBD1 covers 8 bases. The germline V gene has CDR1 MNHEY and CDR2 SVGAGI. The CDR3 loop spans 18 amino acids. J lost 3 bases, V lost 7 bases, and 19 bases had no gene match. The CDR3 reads CASKRAGTGHVGDTEAFF. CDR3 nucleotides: TGTGCCAGCAAAAGAGCCGGGACAGGCCACGTCGGGGACACTGAAGCTTTCTTT.

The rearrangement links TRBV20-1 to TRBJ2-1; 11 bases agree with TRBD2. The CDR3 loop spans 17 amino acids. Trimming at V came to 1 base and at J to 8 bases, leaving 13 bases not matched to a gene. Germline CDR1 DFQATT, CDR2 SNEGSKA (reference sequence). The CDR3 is CSARASSGRTGNDEQFF. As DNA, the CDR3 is TGCAGTGCTAGAGCCTCTAGCGGGAGGACGGGAAACGATGAGCAGTTCTTC.

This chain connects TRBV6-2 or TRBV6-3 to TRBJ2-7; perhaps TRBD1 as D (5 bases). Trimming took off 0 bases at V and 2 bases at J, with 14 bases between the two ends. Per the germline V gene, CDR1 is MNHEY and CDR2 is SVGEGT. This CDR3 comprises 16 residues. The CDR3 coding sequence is TGTGCCAGCAGTTACTCGGTCGGGCGGACAACCTACGAGCAGTACTTC. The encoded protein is CASSYSVGRTTYEQYF.

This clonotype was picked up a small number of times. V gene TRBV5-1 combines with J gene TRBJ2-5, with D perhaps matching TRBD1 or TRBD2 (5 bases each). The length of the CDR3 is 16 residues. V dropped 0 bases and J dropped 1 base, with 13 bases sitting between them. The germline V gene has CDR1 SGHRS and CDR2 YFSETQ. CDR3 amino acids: CASSLGSFGTQETQYF. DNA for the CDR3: TGCGCCAGCAGCTTGGGTTCTTTTGGGACCCAAGAGACCCAGTACTTC.

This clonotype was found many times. The CDR3 sequence: CSVDIGATQYF. CDR3 DNA: TGCAGCGTTGATATCGGCGCTACGCAGTATTTT. V and J are TRBV29-1 and TRBJ2-3; D is unclear. Germline V gene sequence: CDR1 SQVTM, CDR2 ANQGSEA. The CDR3 contains 11 residues. V lost 3 bases and J 8 bases, leaving 9 bases between the germline ends.

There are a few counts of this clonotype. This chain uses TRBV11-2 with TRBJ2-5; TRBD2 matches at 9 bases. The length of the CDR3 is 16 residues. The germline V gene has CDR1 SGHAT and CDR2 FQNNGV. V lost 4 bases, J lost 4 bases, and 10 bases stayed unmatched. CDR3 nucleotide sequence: TGTGCCAGCAGCTATCAGACTAGCGGACTGCCAGAGACCCAGTACTTC. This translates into CASSYQTSGLPETQYF.